The clone carrying this T cell receptor beta chain was found many times. No antigen is known for it. This record belongs to a study of regulatory T cells in long-lasting Graves disease. Study-level findings and limits: Sample size, which was small, may have reduced accuracy. Persistent disease preferred TRBV28, TRBJ1-2 and TRBJ2-5.

Time point noted: persistent/refractory GD, antithyroid drugs over 5 years with positive TRAb. PBMC-derived RNA was used for the TCR library. V lost 4 bases and J lost 0, with 13 bases in between. Per the germline V gene, CDR1 is SNHLY and CDR2 is FYNNEI. There are 17 residues in the CDR3. To make TCR beta libraries, researchers used iRepertoire HTBI primers and Arm-PCR of CDR3 regions. TCRdb analysed the multiplex PCR reads with MiXCR anew, one entry per CDR3 protein. The sample lists roughly 300,000 distinct CDR3 sequences, 22% occurring once. Here the sequenced sample was peripheral blood mononuclear cells (PBMCs), taken when the disease was refractory, from a patient treated with antithyroid drugs. The receptor comes from a female donor with Graves disease. This chain connects TRBV2 to TRBJ2-6, with D tentatively TRBD2 (5 bases). CDR3 bases: TGTGCCAGCAGTGTGGAGTCAACTAGCTCTGGGGCCAACGTCCTGACTTTC. Translating gives CASSVESTSSGANVLTF.